In this sample, the clone carrying this T cell receptor beta chain turned up many times. The CDR3 has 11 residues. V gave up 6 bases and J gave up 8 bases, with 9 bases separating them. The data were taken from a study of T cells in Graves' hyperthyroidism and ophthalmopathy. RNA transcripts were the template for amplifying TCR beta CDR3 regions. Researchers ran a first-round RT-PCR on the TCR CDR3 using the HTBI primer set. TCRdb re-called the multiplex PCR reads with MiXCR, one entry per CDR3 protein. Among about 400,000 distinct CDR3 sequences listed, roughly 15% were seen once. The sequenced sample consisted of blood. The receptor's source is a man aged 18 to 29 with Graves' ophthalmopathy. The V gene is TRBV12-3 or TRBV12-4, the J gene TRBJ2-3; D remains unclear. CDR3 DNA: TGTGCCAGCAGAAGTGTATCTACGCAGTATTTT. Translated, it gives CASRSVSTQYF.